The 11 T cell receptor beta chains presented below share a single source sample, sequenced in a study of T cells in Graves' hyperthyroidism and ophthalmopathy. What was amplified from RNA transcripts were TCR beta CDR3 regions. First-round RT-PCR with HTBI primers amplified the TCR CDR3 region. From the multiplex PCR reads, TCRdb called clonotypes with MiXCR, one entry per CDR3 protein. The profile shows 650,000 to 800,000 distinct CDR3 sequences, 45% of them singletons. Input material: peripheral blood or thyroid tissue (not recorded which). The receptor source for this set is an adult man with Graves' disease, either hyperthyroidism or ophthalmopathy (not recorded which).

The CDR3 loop is CASMSQGRGSSYNSPLHF. The CDR3 DNA is TGTGCCAGCATGTCCCAGGGGAGAGGGAGCTCCTATAATTCACCCCTCCACTTT. The V call is TRBV11-3, the J call TRBJ1-6; D perhaps matches TRBD1 (6 bases). The CDR3 sequence is 18 residues long. The V end was cut by 7 bases, the J end by 0 bases, with 19 bases between. The germline V gene has CDR1 SGHNT and CDR2 YENEEA.

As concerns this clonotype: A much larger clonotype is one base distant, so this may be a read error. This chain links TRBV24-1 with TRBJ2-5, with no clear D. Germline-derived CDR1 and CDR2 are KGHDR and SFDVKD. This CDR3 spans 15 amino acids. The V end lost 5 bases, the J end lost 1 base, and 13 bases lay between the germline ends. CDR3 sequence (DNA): TGTGCCACCAGTGGGGAAATAGGCATCCAAGAGACCCAGTACTTC. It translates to CATSGEIGIQETQYF.

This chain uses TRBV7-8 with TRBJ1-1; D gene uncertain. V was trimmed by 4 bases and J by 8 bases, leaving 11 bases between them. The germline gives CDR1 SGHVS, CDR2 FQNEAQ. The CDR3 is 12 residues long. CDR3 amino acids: CASSSPPYEAFF. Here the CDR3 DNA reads TGTGCCAGCAGCTCCCCACCCTACGAAGCTTTCTTT.

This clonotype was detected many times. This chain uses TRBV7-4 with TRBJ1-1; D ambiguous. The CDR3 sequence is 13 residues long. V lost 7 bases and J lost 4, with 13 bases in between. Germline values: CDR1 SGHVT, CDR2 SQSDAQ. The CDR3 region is CASNPARCTEAFF. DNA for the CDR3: TGTGCCAGCAATCCGGCGCGATGCACTGAAGCTTTCTTT. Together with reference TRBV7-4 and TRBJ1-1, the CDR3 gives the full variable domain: GAGVSQSPRYKVAKRGRDVALRCDSISGHVTLYWYRQTLGQGSEVLTYSQSDAQRDKSGRPSGRFSAERPERSVSTLKIQRTEQGDSAVYLCASNPARCTEAFFGQGTRLTVV.

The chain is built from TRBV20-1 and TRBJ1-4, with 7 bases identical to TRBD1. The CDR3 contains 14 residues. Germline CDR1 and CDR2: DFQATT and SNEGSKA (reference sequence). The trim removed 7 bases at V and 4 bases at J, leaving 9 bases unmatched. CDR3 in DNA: TGCAGTGAAACCGGGACAGCGATTAATGAAAAACTGTTTTTT. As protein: CSETGTAINEKLFF.

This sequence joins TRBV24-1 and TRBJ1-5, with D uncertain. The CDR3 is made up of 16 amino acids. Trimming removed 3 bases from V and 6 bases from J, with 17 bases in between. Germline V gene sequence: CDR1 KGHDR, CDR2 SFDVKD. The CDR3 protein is CATSDPRAGSAQPQHF. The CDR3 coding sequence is TGTGCCACCAGTGATCCGAGGGCGGGTTCGGCTCAGCCCCAGCATTTT.

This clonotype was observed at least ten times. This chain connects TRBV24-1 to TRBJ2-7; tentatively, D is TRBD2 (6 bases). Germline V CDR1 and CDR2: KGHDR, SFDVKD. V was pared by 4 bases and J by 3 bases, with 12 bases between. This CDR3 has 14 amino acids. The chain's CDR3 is CATSEVSGDYEQYF. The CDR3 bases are TGTGCCACCAGTGAGGTTAGCGGAGACTACGAGCAGTACTTC.

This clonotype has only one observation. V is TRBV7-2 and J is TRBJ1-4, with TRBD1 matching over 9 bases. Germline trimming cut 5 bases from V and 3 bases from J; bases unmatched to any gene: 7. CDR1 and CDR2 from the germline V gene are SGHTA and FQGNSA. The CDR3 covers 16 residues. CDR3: CASSPQGARANEKLFF. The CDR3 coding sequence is TGTGCCAGCAGCCCACAGGGGGCGAGGGCTAATGAAAAACTGTTTTTT.

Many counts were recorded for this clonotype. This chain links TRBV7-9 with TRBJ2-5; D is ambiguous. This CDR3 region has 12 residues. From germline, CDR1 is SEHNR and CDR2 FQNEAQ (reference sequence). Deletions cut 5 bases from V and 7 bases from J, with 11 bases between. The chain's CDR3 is CASSNGVPTQYF. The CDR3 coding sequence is TGTGCCAGCAGCAACGGAGTCCCGACCCAGTACTTC.

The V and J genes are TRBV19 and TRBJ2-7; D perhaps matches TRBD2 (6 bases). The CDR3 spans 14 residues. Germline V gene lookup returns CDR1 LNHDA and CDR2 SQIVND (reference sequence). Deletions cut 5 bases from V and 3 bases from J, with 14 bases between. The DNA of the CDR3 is TGTGCCAGTAGTTTTACTAGCACCGGCTACGAGCAGTACTTC. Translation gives CASSFTSTGYEQYF.

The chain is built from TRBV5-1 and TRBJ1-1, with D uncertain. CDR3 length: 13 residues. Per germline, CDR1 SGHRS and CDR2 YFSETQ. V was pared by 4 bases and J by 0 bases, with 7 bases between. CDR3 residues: CASSTTMNTEAFF. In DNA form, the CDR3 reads TGCGCCAGCAGCACAACCATGAACACTGAAGCTTTCTTT.